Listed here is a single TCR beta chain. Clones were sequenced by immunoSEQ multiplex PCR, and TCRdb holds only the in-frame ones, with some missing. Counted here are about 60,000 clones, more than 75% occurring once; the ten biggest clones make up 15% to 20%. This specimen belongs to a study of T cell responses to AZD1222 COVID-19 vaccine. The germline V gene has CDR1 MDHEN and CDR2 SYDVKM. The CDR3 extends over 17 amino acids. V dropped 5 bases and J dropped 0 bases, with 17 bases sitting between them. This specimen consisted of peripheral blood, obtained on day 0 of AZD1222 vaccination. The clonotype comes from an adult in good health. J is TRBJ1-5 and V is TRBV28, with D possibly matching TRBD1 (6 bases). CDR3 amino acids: CASSDPDSSYSNQPQHF. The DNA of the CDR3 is TGTGCCAGCAGTGACCCGGACAGCTCTTATAGCAATCAGCCCCAGCATTTT.